Shown below are 10 T cell receptor beta chains from a single sample sequenced in a study of response to subunit inactivated influenza vaccine (dated 2018 in TCRdb). Libraries were built with RT-PCR. TCRdb names Illumina HiSeq 2500 as the instrument used. TCRdb's own reprocessing of the public reads used fastp at Q25 and MiXCR and kept productive beta chains. Each entry is one CDR3 protein sequence, shown with its most common DNA and genes. The sample profile shows hundreds of thousands of distinct CDR3 sequences; roughly 14% of them were found once. The ten largest clones represent 9.5% to 13% of the sample. The starting material was PBMCs from blood, obtained 11 to 12 days after vaccination. All receptors derive from a man aged 45-65 years who received an inactivated influenza vaccine. Donor details come from another sample of the same person, matched by shared clones.

This clonotype was observed at least ten times. V usage is TRBV20-1 and J usage is TRBJ2-7, with 7 bases matching TRBD2. CDR3 size: 14 residues. Germline trimming cut 2 bases from V and 0 bases from J; bases unmatched to any gene: 4. The V gene's germline CDR1 is DFQATT and CDR2 SNEGSKA (reference sequence). The CDR3 is CSARSGDGSYEQYF. As DNA, the CDR3 is TGCAGTGCTAGAAGCGGGGACGGCTCCTACGAGCAGTACTTC.

The chain employs TRBV10-3 and TRBJ2-5; 9 bases fit TRBD1. The CDR3 has 13 amino acids. The J segment lost 5 bases and the V segment lost 9 bases, leaving 7 bases of the junction unmatched. CDR1 is ENHRY and CDR2 is SYGVKD in the germline V gene. The CDR3 sequence is CAIGQGRWETQYF. The DNA for the CDR3 is TGTGCCATTGGACAGGGGCGTTGGGAGACCCAGTACTTC.

This clonotype was seen more than once but under ten times. The J gene is TRBJ2-5, the V gene TRBV5-1; possible D gene TRBD1, 5 bases. Germline lookup yields CDR1 SGHRS and CDR2 YFSETQ. This CDR3 is built from 14 residues. Trimming pared 3 bases from V and 3 bases from J, leaving 12 bases between. The CDR3 here is CASSSPGAEETQYF. CDR3 bases: TGCGCCAGCAGCTCCCCTGGGGCGGAAGAGACCCAGTACTTC.

This clonotype was picked up a small number of times. This rearrangement joins TRBV12-3 or TRBV12-4 to TRBJ2-7; TRBD2 matches at 8 bases. The CDR3 loop spans 14 amino acids. With V trimmed by 1 base and J by 4 bases, 3 bases remained unmatched. CDR3: CASSLGGGKYEQYF. CDR3 nucleotide sequence: TGTGCCAGCAGTTTAGGCGGGGGGAAATACGAGCAGTACTTC.

J is TRBJ2-2 and V is TRBV11-2; D unclear. V was cut by 5 bases and J by 1 base, with 11 bases left in between. This CDR3 region has 15 residues. Germline lookup yields CDR1 SGHAT and CDR2 FQNNGV. CDR3 coding DNA: TGTGCCAGCAGCCTGCCCTGGAAGAACACCGGGGAGCTGTTTTTT. It codes for CASSLPWKNTGELFF.

This clonotype turned up a few times. The rearrangement links TRBV29-1 to TRBJ2-5, with 8 bases that match TRBD1. The V gene end was trimmed by 7 bases and the J gene end by 4 bases; junction bases not matched to a gene: 14. CDR3 length equals 15 residues. Germline V gene sequence: CDR1 SQVTM, CDR2 ANQGSEA. The DNA for the CDR3 is TGCAGCGCCTTGAACGGACAGGGTCTAGGAGAGACCCAGTACTTC. This gives the protein CSALNGQGLGETQYF. The full variable domain, completed using reference TRBV29-1 and TRBJ2-5, is SAVISQKPSRDICQRGTSLTIQCQVDSQVTMMFWYRQQPGQSLTLIATANQGSEATYESGFVIDKFPISRPNLTFSTLTVSNMSPEDSSIYLCSALNGQGLGETQYFGPGTRLLVL.

This clonotype showed up just a few times. This chain uses TRBV20-1 with TRBJ2-2, with TRBD2 matching 11 bases. The CDR3 has 15 amino acids. The junction had 10 bases not matched to a gene; V was cut back by 6 bases and J by 7 bases. CDR1 and CDR2 from the germline V gene are DFQATT and SNEGSKA (reference sequence). The CDR3 DNA follows: TGCAGTGCCAGAATAGCGGGAGGGCCTTTCGGGGAGCTGTTTTTT. As protein: CSARIAGGPFGELFF.

The V call is TRBV27, the J call TRBJ1-6; maybe TRBD1 (5 bases). V lost 6 bases, J lost 5 bases, and 8 bases lay in between. The CDR3 spans 13 residues. The germline V gene has CDR1 MNHEY and CDR2 SMNVEV (reference sequence). In DNA form, the CDR3 reads TGTGCCAGCAGGGACACGAATAATTCACCCCTCCACTTT. Translation: CASRDTNNSPLHF.

This clonotype has a handful of counts. V and J are TRBV20-1 and TRBJ2-7, with D unresolved. The V gene lost 1 base and the J gene lost 3 bases, with 7 bases spanning the gap. Germline V gives CDR1 DFQATT, CDR2 SNEGSKA (reference sequence). The CDR3 has 12 amino acids. The CDR3 is CSARVDRYEQYF. The CDR3 DNA reads TGCAGTGCTAGAGTGGACCGCTACGAGCAGTACTTC.

This clonotype was observed a handful of times. CDR3 DNA sequence: TGTGCCAGCAGTGTCCAGGGGACTAAAGCTTTCTTT. Amino acid sequence: CASSVQGTKAFF. The chain employs TRBV6-2 or TRBV6-3 and TRBJ1-1; possible D gene TRBD1, 6 bases. This CDR3 has 12 amino acids. The germline V gene has CDR1 MNHEY and CDR2 SVGEGT. V was pared by 5 bases and J by 9 bases, with 13 bases between.